These T cell receptor beta chains were read from a single sample in a study of T cells after yellow fever vaccination. TCRdb reprocessed the 5' RACE reads with MiXCR, giving one entry per CDR3 protein. The sample contains 600,000 to 750,000 distinct CDR3 sequences, more than 9% of which appear only once. The input for sequencing was PBMCs, taken on the day of the yellow fever booster vaccination. Receptors were obtained from a man aged 25-40 years who received the YFV17D yellow fever vaccine. CDR3s include the opening cysteine and the closing phenylalanine or tryptophan. D genes are given only for firm matches. Clone size is stated in some rows and not others, as once, few, many or a class when expanded.

>TRBD1|-|TRBJ1-6|TRBV20-1
TGCAGTGCTCCAGGGGGCTCCTATAATTCACCCCTCCACTTT
CSAPGGSYNSPLHF
>TRBD2|-|TRBJ2-1|TRBV27
TGTGCCAGCAATAGGGGGGGACTAGCGGGAGTAGGGCAGTTCTTC
CASNRGGLAGVGQFF
>-|few|TRBJ2-7|TRBV5-1
TGCGCCAGCAGCTTACGGAGGACAGTTCTAGCGGAGTCCTACGAGCAGTACTTC
CASSLRRTVLAESYEQYF
>-|-|TRBJ2-5|TRBV5-1
TGCGCCAGCCGCGGTGGAGACCAAGAGACCCAGTACTTC
CASRGGDQETQYF
>TRBD1|-|TRBJ2-2|TRBV5-6
TGTGCCAGCATTGGGACAGGGCGGTCCGGGGAGCTGTTTTTT
CASIGTGRSGELFF
>-|few|TRBJ2-7|TRBV7-8
TGTGCCAGCAGCTCCAATTCCGGGACACCCTTGGACGAGCAGTACTTC
CASSSNSGTPLDEQYF
>-|-|TRBJ2-3|TRBV5-1
TGCGCCAGCAGCTTCGAGCGGGACAGTAGGGATACAGATACGCAGTATTTT
CASSFERDSRDTDTQYF
>-|many|TRBJ1-2|TRBV2
TGTGCCAGCAGTGAACACGACGCAGGCTACACCTTC
CASSEHDAGYTF
>TRBD2|many|TRBJ2-7|TRBV6-4
TGTGCCAGCAGCCCCCGGAGGGCCGGGACTAGCGGAGAGCCCTACGAGCAGTACTTC
CASSPRRAGTSGEPYEQYF
>-|-|TRBJ2-1|TRBV7-2
TGTGCCAGCAGCTCTACAAGCGGCCTCTCCTACAATGAGCAGTTCTTC
CASSSTSGLSYNEQFF
>TRBD2|few|TRBJ2-3|TRBV6-5
TGTGCCAGCAGTTATCCCGGACTAGTTTCAGATGGGGATACGCAGTATTTT
CASSYPGLVSDGDTQYF
>-|few|TRBJ2-1|TRBV5-5
TGTGCCAGCAGCTGGGGAGGGGGGTTGATGTCGCAGCAGTTCTTC
CASSWGGGLMSQQFF
>-|few|TRBJ1-4|TRBV5-1
TGCGCCAGCAGCCCCGAACTGAGGGGGAAACTGTTTTTT
CASSPELRGKLFF
>-|-|TRBJ1-5|TRBV6-2/TRBV6-3
TGTGCCAGTGCAGATAGCAATCAGCCCCAGCATTTT
CASADSNQPQHF
>TRBD2|-|TRBJ2-1|TRBV7-9
TGTGCCAGCAGCTTAGGTGACCCACTAGCGGGAGTGGGAGAGCAGTTCTTC
CASSLGDPLAGVGEQFF
>-|few|TRBJ2-7|TRBV15
TGTGCCACCAGCAGAGCCCCCACAGGGTCCTACGAGCAGTACTTC
CATSRAPTGSYEQYF
>TRBD2|many|TRBJ2-1|TRBV7-9
TGTGCCAGCAGCTTAGGGGAGGGAGCGGGAGGGGTCTACAATGAGCAGTTCTTC
CASSLGEGAGGVYNEQFF
>-|few|TRBJ2-3|TRBV7-8
TGTGCCAGCGGTCGGGATGTGTACACAGATACGCAGTATTTT
CASGRDVYTDTQYF
>TRBD1|-|TRBJ1-1|TRBV5-4
TGTGCCAGCAGTTCCAACAGGGGAGGGTACACTGAAGCTTTCTTT
CASSSNRGGYTEAFF
>-|-|TRBJ2-5|TRBV30
TGTGCCTGGAGTGTATCGACAAAAGAGACCCAGTACTTC
CAWSVSTKETQYF
>-|-|TRBJ2-1|TRBV18
TGTGCCAGCTCACCCCAGAGGGGGGTAAGTGAGCAGTTCTTC
CASSPQRGVSEQFF
>-|few|TRBJ1-5|TRBV20-1
TGCAGTGCGAAGTATCAGCCCCAGCATTTT
CSAKYQPQHF
>-|-|TRBJ2-7|TRBV7-2
TGTGCCAGCAGCCAGATTGAGGGTCGTCAGTACTTC
CASSQIEGRQYF